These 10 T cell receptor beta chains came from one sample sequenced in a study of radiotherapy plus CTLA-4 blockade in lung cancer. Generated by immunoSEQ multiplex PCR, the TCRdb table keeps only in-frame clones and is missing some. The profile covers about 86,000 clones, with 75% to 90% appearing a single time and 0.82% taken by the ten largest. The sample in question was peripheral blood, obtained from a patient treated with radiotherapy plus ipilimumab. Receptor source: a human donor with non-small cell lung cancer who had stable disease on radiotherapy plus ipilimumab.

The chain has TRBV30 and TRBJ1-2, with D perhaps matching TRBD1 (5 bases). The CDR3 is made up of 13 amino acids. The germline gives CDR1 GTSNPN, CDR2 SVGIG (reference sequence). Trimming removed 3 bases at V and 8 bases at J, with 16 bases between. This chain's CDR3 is CAWSPTSTGGYTF. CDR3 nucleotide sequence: TGTGCCTGGAGCCCTACGAGTACAGGAGGCTACACCTTC.

As DNA, the CDR3 is TGTGCCAGCAGCCAGACCTCCTACGAGCAGTACTTC. It encodes CASSQTSYEQYF. V gene TRBV7-9 combines with J gene TRBJ2-7; D unresolved. The length of the CDR3 is 12 residues. The V and J ends lost 5 bases and 0 bases respectively, with 5 bases between them. Germline V gives CDR1 SEHNR, CDR2 FQNEAQ (reference sequence).

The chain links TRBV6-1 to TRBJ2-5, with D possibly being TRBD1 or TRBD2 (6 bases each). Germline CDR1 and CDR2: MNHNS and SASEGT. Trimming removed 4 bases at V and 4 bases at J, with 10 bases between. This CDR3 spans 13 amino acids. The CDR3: CASSGGGPETQYF. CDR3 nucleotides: TGTGCCAGCAGTGGAGGGGGGCCAGAGACCCAGTACTTC.

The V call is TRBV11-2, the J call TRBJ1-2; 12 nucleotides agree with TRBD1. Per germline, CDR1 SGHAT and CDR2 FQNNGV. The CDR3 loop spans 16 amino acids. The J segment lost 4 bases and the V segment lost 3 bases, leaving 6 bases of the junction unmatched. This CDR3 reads CASSLVGDRGLYGYTF. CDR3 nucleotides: TGTGCCAGCAGCTTGGTGGGGGACAGGGGGCTCTATGGCTACACCTTC.

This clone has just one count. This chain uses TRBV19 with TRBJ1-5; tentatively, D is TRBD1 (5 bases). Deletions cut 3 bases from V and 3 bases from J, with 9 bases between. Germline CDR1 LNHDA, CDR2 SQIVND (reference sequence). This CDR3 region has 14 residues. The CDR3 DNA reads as TGTGCCAGTAGTATGAGGGGATTCAATCAGCCCCAGCATTTT. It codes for CASSMRGFNQPQHF.

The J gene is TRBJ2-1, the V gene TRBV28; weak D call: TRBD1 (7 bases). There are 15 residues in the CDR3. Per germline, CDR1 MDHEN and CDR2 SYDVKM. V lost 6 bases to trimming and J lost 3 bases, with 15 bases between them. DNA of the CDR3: TGTGCCAGCAGCTTCTCGCGGGACAGCTACAATGAGCAGTTCTTC. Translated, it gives CASSFSRDSYNEQFF.

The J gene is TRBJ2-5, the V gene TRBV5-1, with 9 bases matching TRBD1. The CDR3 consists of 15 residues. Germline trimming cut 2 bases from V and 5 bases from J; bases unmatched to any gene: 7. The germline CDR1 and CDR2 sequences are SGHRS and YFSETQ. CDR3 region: CASSFNGQGMETQYF. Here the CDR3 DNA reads TGCGCCAGCAGCTTTAATGGACAGGGGATGGAGACCCAGTACTTC.

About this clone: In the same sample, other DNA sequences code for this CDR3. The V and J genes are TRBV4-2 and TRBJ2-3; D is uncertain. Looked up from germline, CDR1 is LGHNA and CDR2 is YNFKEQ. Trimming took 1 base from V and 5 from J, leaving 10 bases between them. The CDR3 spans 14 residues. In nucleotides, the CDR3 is TGTGCCAGCAGCCAAGGAGTAGCTCGAGATACGCAGTATTTT. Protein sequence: CASSQGVARDTQYF.

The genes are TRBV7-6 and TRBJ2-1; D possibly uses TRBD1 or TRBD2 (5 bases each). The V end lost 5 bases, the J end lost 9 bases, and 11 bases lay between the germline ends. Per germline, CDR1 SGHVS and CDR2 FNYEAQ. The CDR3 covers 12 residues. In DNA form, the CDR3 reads TGTGCCAGCAGCCTCACGGGGACTGAGCAGTTCTTC. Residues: CASSLTGTEQFF.

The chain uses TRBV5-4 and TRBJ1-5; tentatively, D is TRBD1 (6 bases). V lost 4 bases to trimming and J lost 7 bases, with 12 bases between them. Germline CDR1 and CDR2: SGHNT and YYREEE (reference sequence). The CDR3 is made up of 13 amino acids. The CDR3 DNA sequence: TGTGCCAGCAGCGATCAGGGGACCCAGCCCCAGCATTTT. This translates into CASSDQGTQPQHF. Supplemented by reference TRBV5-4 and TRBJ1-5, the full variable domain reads ETGVTQSPTHLIKTRGQQVTLRCSSQSGHNTVSWYQQALGQGPQFIFQYYREEENGRGNFPPRFSGLQFPNYSSELNVNALELDDSALYLCASSDQGTQPQHFGDGTRLSIL.